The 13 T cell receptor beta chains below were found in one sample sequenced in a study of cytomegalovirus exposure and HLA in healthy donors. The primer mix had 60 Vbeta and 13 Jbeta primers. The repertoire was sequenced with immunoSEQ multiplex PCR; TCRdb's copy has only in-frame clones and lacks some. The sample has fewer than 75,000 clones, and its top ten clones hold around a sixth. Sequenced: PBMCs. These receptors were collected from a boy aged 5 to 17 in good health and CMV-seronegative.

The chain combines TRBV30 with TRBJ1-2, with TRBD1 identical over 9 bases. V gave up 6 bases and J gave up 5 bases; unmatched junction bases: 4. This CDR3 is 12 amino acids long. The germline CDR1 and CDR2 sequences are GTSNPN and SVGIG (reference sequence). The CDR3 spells CACRQGGYGYTF. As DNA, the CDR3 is TGTGCCTGTCGACAGGGGGGTTATGGCTACACCTTC.

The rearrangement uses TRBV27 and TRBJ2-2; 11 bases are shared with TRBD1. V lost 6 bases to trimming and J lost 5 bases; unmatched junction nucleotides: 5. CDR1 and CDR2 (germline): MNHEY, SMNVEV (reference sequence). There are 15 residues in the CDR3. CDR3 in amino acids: CASSPRDRGTGELFF. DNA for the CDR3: TGTGCCAGCAGCCCACGGGACAGGGGGACCGGGGAGCTGTTTTTT.

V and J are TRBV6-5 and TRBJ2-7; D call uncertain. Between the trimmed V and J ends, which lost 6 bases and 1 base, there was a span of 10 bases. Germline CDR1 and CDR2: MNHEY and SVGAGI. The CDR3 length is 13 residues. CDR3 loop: CASRYGTSYEQYF. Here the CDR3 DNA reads TGTGCCAGCAGATACGGTACTTCCTACGAGCAGTACTTC.

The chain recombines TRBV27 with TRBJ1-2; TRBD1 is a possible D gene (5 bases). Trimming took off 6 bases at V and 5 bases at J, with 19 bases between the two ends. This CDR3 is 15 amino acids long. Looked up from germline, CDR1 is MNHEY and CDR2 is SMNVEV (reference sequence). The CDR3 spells CASRPTAGTIYGYTF. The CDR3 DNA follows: TGTGCCAGCAGGCCGACAGCCGGGACTATATATGGCTACACCTTC.

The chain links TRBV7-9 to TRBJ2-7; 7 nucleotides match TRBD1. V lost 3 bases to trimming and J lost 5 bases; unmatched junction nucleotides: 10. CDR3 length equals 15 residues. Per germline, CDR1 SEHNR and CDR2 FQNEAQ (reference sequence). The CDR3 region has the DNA TGTGCCAGCAGCTTTCTCGACAGGGCTAACGACGAGCAGTACTTC. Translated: CASSFLDRANDEQYF.

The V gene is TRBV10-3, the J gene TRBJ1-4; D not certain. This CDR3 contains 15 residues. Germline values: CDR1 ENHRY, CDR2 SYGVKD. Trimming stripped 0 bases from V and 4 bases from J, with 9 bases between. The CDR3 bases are TGTGCCATCAGTGAGTCGAGAGGAAATAATGAAAAACTGTTTTTT. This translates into CAISESRGNNEKLFF.

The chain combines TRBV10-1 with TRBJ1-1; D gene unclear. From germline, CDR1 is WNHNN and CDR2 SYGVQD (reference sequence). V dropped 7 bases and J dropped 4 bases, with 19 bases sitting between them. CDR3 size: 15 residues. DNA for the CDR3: TGCGCCAGCACCCCACAAGGAGTTTTTCCCACTGAAGCTTTCTTT. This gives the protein CASTPQGVFPTEAFF.

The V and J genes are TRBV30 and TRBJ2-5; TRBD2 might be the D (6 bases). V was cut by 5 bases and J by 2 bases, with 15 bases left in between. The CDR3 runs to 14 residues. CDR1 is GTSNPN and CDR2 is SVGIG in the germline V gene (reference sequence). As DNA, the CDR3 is TGTGCCTGGGCAAAGGGGACTCCACAAGAGACCCAGTACTTC. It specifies CAWAKGTPQETQYF.

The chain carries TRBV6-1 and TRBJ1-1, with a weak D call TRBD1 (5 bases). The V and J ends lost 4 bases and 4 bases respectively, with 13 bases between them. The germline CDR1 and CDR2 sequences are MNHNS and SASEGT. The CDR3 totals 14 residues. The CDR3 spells CASSGTGDRTEAFF. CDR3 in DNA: TGTGCCAGCAGTGGGACGGGGGATCGCACTGAAGCTTTCTTT.

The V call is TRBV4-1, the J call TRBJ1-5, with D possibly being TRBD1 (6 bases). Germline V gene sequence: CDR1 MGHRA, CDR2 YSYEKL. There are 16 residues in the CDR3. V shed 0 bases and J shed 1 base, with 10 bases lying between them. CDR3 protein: CASSQEGDRSNQPQHF. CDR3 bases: TGCGCCAGCAGCCAAGAAGGAGACAGGAGCAATCAGCCCCAGCATTTT.

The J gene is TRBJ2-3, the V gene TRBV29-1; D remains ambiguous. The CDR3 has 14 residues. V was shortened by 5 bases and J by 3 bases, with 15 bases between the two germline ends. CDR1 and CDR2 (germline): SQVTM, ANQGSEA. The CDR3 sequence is CSVRGRSRTDTQYF. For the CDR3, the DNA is TGCAGCGTTCGCGGCAGATCCCGAACAGATACGCAGTATTTT.

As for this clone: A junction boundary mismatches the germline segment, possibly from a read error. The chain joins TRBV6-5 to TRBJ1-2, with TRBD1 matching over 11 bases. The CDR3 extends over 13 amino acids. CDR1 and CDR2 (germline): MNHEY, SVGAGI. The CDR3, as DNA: TGTGCCAGCAGCAAACCGGGACAGGGGGTTATCGGCTTC. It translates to CASSKPGQGVIGF.

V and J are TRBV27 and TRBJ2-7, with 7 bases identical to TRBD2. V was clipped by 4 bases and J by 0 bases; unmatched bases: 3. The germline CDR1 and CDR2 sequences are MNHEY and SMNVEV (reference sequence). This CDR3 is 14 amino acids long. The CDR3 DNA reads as TGTGCCAGCAGTTCCAGCGGGAACTCCTACGAGCAGTACTTC. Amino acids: CASSSSGNSYEQYF.